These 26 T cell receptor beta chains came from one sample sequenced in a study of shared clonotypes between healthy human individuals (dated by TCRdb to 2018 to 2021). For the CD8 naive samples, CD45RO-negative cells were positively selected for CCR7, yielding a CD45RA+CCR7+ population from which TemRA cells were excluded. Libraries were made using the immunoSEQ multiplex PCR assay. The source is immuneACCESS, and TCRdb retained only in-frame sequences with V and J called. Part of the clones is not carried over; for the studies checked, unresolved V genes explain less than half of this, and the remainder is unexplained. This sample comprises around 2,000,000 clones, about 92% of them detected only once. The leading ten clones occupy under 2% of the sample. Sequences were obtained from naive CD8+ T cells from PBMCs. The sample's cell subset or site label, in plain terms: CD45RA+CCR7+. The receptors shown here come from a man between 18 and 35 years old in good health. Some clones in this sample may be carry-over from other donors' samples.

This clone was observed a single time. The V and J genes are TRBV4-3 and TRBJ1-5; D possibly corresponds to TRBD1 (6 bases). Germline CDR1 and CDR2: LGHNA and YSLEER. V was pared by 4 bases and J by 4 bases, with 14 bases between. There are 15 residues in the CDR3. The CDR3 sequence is CASSPQGGGNQPQHF. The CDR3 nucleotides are TGCGCCAGCAGCCCCCAAGGAGGGGGGAATCAGCCCCAGCATTTT.

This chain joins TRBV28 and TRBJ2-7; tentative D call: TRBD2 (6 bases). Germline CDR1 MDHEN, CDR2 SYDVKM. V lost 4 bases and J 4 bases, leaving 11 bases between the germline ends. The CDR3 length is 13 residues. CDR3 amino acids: CASSSLGTYEQYF. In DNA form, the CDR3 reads TGTGCCAGCAGTTCCTTAGGGACTTACGAGCAGTACTTC.

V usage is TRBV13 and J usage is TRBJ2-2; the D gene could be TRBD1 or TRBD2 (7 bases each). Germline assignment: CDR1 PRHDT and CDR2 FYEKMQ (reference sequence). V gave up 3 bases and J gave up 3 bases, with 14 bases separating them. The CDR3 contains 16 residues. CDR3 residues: CASSFQGEGYTGELFF. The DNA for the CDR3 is TGTGCCAGCAGCTTCCAGGGGGAGGGTTACACCGGGGAGCTGTTTTTT.

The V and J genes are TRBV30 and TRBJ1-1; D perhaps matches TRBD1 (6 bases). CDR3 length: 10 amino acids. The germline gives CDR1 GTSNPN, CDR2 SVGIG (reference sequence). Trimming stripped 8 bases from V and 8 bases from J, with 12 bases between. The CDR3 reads CAGGMEEAFF. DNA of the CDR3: TGTGCCGGGGGCATGGAAGAAGCTTTCTTT.

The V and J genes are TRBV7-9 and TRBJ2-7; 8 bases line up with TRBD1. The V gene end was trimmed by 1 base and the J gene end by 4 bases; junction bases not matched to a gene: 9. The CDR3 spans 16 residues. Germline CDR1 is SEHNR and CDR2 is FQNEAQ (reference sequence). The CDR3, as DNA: TGTGCCAGCAGCTTAGGCCCCGGACAGGGTGGGTACGAGCAGTACTTC. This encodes CASSLGPGQGGYEQYF.

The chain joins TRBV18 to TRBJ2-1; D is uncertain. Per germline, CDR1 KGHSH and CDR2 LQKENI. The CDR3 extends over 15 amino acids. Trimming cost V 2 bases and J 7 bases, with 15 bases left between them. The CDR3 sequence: CASSPSSAGWNEQFF. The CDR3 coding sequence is TGTGCCAGCTCACCATCGAGCGCCGGGTGGAATGAGCAGTTCTTC.

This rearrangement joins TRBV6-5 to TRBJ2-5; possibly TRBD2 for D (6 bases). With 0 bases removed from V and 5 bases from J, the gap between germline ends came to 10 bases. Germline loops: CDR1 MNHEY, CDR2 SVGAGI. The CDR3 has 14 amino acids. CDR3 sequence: CASSYSGDFETQYF. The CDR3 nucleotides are TGTGCCAGCAGTTACTCAGGGGACTTTGAGACCCAGTACTTC.

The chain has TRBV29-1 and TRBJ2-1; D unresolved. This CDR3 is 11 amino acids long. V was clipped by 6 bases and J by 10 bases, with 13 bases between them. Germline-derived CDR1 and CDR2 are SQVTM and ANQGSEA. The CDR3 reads CSVVGWPEQFF. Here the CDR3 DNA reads TGCAGCGTAGTCGGCTGGCCCGAGCAGTTCTTC.

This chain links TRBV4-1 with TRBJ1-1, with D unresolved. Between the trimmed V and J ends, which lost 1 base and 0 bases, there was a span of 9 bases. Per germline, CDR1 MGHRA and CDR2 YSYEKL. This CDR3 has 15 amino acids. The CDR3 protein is CASSQVLGVNTEAFF. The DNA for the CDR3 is TGCGCCAGCAGCCAAGTTCTCGGGGTGAACACTGAAGCTTTCTTT.

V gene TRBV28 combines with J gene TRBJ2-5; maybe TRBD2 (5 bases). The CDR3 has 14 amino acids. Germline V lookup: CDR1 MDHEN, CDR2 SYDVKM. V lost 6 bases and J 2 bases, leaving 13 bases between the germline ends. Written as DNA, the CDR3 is TGTGCCAGCAGCCCCCGGGGTGTACAAGAGACCCAGTACTTC. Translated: CASSPRGVQETQYF.

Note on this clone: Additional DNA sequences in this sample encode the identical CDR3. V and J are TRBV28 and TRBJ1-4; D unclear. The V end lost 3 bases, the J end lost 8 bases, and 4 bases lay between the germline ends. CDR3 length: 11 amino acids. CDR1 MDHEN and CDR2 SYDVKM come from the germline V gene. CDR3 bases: TGTGCCAGCAGTTTTGGCGAAAAACTGTTTTTT. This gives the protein CASSFGEKLFF. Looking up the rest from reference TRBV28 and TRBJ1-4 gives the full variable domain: DVKVTQSSRYLVKRTGEKVFLECVQDMDHENMFWYRQDPGLGLRLIYFSYDVKMKEKGDIPEGYSVSREKKERFSLILESASTNQTSMYLCASSFGEKLFFGSGTQLSVL.

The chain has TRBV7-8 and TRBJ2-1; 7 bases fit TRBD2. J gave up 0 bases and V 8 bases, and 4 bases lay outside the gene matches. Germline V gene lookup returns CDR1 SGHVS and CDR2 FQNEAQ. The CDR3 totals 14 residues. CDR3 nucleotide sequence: TGTGCCAGCGGGGGGGTAAGCTCCTACAATGAGCAGTTCTTC. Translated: CASGGVSSYNEQFF.

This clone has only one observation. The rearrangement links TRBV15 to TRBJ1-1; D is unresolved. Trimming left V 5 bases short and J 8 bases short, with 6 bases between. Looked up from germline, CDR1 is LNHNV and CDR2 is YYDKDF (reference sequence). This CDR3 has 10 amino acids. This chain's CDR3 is CATSSGEAFF. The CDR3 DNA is TGTGCCACCAGCTCAGGCGAAGCTTTCTTT.

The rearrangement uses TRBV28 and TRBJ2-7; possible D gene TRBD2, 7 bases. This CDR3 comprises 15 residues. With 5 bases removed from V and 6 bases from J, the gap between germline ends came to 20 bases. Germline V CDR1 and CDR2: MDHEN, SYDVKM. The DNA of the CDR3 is TGTGCCAGCAGTGCCCCCGCGGGGGCAGGGTCCGAGCAGTACTTC. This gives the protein CASSAPAGAGSEQYF.

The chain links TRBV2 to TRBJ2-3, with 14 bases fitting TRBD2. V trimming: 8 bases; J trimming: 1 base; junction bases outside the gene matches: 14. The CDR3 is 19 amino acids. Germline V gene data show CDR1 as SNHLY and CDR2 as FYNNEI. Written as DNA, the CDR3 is TGTGCCAGCTCGGCGGGACTAGCGGGAGTTATTTCGGGCACAGATACGCAGTATTTT. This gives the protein CASSAGLAGVISGTDTQYF.

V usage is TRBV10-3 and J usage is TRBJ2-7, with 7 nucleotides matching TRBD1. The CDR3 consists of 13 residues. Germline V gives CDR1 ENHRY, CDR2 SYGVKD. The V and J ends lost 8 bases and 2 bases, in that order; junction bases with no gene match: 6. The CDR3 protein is CAIAGGRTYEQYF. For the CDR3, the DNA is TGTGCCATCGCAGGGGGACGCACCTACGAGCAGTACTTC.

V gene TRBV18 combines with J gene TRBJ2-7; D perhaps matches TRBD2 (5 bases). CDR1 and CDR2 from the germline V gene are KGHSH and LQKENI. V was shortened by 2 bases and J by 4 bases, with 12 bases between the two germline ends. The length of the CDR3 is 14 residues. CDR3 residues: CASSPGRGGYEQYF. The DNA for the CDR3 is TGTGCCAGCTCACCAGGCCGTGGCGGGTACGAGCAGTACTTC.

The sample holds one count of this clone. The CDR3 coding sequence is TGTGCCAGCGCCCCCACCCCCACTGAAGCTTTCTTT. Its translation is CASAPTPTEAFF. J is TRBJ1-1 and V is TRBV9; D call uncertain. V was clipped by 7 bases and J by 4 bases, with 11 bases between them. Germline assignment: CDR1 SGDLS and CDR2 YYNGEE. The CDR3 sequence is 12 residues long.

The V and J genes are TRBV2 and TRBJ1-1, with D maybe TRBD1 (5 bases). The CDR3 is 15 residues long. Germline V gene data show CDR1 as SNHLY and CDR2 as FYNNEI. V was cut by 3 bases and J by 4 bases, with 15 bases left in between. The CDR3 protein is CASSDWGRSVTEAFF. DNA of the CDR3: TGTGCCAGCAGTGATTGGGGCAGATCCGTCACTGAAGCTTTCTTT.

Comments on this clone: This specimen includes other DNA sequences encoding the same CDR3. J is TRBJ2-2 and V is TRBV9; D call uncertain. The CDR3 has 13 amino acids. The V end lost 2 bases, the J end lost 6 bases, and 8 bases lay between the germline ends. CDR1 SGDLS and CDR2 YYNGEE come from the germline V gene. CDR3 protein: CASSVTGSGELFF. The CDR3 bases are TGTGCCAGCAGCGTCACGGGCTCCGGGGAGCTGTTTTTT.

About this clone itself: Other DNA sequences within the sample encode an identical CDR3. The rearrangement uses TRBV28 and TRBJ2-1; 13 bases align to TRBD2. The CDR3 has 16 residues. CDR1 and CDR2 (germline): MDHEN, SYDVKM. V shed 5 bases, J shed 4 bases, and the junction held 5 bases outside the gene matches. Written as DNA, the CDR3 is TGTGCCAGCAGTACCCGACTAGCGGGAGGATACAATGAGCAGTTCTTC. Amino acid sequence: CASSTRLAGGYNEQFF.

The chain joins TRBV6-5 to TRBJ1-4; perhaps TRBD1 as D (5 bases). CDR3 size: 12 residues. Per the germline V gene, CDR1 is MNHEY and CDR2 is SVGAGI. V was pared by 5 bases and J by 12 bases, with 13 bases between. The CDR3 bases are TGTGCCAGCAGTCCTACCGGGGGGGAACTGTTTTTT. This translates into CASSPTGGELFF.

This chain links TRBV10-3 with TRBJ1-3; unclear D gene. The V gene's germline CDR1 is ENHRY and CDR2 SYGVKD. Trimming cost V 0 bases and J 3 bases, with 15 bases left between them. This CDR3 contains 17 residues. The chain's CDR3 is CAISESTIRDVGNTIYF. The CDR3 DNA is TGTGCCATCAGTGAGTCGACTATCCGAGATGTTGGAAACACCATATATTTT.

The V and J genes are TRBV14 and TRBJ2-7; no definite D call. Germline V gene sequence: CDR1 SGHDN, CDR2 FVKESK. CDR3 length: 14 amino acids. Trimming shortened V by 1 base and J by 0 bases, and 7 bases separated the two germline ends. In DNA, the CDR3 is TGTGCCAGCAGCCAAGGTCTCCGCTCCTACGAGCAGTACTTC. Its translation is CASSQGLRSYEQYF.

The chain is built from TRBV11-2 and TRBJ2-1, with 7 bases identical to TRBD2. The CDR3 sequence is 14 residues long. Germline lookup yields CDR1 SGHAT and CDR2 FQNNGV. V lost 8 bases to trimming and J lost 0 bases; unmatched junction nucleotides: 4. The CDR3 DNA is TGTGCCAGCGGTTGGGGGGGCTCCTACAATGAGCAGTTCTTC. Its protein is CASGWGGSYNEQFF.

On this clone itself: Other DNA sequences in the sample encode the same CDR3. CDR3 loop: CASSYSGPGNTIYF. The CDR3 DNA follows: TGTGCCAGCAGTTACTCAGGCCCTGGAAACACCATATATTTT. The V and J genes are TRBV6-6 and TRBJ1-3; no reliable D call. V was clipped by 0 bases and J by 2 bases, with 5 bases between them. The CDR3 is 14 amino acids. The germline V gene encodes CDR1 MNHNY and CDR2 SVGAGI (reference sequence).